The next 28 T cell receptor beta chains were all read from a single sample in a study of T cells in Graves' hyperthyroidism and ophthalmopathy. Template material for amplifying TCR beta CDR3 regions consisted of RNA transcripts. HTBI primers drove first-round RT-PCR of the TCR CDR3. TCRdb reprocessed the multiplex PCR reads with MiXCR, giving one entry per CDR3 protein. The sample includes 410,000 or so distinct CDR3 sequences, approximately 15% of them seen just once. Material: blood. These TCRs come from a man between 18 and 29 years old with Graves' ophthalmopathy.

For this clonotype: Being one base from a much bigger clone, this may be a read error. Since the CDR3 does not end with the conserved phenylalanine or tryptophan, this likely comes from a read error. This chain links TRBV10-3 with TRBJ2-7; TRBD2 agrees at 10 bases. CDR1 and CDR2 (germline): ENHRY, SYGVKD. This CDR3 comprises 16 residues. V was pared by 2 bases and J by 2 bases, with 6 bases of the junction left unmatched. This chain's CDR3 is CAISEIASGGPYEQYL. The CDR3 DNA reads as TGTGCCATCAGTGAGATTGCTAGCGGGGGCCCCTACGAGCAGTACCTC.

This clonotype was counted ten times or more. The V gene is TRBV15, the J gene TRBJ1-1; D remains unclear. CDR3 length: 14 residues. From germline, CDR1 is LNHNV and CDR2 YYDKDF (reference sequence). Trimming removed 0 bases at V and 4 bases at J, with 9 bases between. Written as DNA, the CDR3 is TGTGCCACCAGCAGAGATGGGAAAATCACTGAAGCTTTCTTT. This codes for CATSRDGKITEAFF.

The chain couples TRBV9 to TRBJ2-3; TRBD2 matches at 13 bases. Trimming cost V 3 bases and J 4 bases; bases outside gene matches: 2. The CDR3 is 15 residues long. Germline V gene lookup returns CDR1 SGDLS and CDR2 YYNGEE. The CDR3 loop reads CASSALAGGADTQYF. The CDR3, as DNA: TGTGCCAGCAGCGCACTAGCGGGAGGGGCAGATACGCAGTATTTT.

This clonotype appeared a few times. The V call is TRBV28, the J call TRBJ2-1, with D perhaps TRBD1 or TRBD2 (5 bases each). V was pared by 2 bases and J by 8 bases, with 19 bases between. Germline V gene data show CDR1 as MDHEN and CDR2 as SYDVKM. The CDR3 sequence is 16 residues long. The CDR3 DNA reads TGTGCCAGCAGTTTAGGACTCCAAGGGGCACACCATGAGCAGTTCTTC. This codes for CASSLGLQGAHHEQFF.

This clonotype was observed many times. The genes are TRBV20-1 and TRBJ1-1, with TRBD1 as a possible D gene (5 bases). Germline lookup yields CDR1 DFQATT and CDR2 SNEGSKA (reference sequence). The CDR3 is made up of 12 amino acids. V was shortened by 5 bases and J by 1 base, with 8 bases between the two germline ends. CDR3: CSALTGNTEAFF. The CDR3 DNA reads TGCAGTGCTTTAACAGGGAACACTGAAGCTTTCTTT.

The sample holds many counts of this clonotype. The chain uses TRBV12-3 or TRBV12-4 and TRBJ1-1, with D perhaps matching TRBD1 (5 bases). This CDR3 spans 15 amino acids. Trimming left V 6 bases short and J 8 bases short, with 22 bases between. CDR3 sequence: CASRRDGGNDREAFF. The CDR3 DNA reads TGTGCCAGCAGGCGGGACGGAGGCAATGATAGGGAAGCTTTCTTT.

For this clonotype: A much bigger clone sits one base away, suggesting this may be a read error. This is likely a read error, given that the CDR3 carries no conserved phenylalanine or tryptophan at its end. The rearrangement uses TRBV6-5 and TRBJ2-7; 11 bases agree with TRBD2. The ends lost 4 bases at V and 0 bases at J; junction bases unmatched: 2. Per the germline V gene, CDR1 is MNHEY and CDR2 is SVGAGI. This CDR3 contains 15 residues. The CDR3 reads CASSWTSGHSYEQYS. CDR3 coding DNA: TGTGCCAGCAGTTGGACTAGCGGGCACTCCTACGAGCAGTACTCC.

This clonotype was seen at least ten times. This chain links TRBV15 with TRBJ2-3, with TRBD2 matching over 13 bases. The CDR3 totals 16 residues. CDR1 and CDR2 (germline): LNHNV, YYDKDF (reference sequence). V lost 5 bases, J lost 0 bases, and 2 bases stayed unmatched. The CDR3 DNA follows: TGTGCCACCAGCCGGACTAGCGGGGGCAGCACAGATACGCAGTATTTT. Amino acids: CATSRTSGGSTDTQYF.

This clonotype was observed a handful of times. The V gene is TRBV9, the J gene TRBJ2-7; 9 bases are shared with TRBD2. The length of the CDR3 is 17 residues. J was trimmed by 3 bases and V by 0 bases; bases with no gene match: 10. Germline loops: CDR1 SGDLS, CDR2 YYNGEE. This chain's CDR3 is CASSVENSGSLFYEQYF. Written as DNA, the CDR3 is TGTGCCAGCAGCGTAGAGAATAGCGGGAGTTTGTTCTACGAGCAGTACTTC.

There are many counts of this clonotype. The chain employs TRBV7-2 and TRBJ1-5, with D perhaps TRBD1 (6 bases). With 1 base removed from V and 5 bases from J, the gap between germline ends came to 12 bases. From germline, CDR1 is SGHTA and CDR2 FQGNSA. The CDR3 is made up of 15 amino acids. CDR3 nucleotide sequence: TGTGCCAGCAGCTTAGTCACAGGGTCGCATCAGCCCCAGCATTTT. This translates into CASSLVTGSHQPQHF.

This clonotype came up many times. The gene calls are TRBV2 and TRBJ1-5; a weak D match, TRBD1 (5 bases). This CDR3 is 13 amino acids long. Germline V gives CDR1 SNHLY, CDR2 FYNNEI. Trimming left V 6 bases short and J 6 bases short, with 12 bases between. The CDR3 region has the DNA TGTGCCAGCAGGGGGACTTCCCCTCAGCCCCAGCATTTT. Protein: CASRGTSPQPQHF.

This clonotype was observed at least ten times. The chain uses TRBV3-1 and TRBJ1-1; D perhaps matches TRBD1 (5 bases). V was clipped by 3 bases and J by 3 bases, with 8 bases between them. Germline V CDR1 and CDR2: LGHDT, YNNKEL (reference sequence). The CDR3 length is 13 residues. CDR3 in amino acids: CASSHQGHTEAFF. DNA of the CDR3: TGTGCCAGCAGCCATCAGGGACACACTGAAGCTTTCTTT.

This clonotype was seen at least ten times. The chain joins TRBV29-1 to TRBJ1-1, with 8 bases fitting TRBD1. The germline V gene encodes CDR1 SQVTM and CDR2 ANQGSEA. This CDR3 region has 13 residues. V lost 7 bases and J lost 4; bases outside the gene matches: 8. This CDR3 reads CSGDRGRATEAFF. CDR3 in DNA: TGCAGCGGTGACAGGGGACGGGCCACTGAAGCTTTCTTT.

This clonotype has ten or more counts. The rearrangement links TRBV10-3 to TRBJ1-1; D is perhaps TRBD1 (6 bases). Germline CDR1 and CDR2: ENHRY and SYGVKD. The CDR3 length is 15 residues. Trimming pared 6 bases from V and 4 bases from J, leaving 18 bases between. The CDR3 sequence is CAISLQGGGSTEAFF. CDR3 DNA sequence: TGTGCCATCAGCCTACAGGGAGGGGGGAGCACTGAAGCTTTCTTT.

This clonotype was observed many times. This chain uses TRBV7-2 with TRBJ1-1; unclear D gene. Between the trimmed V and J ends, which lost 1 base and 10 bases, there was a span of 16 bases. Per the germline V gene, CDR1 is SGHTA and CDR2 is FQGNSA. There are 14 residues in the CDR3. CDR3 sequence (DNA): TGTGCCAGCAGCTTAGTTGCAGTGTTGGAGGGAGCTTTCTTT. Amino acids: CASSLVAVLEGAFF.

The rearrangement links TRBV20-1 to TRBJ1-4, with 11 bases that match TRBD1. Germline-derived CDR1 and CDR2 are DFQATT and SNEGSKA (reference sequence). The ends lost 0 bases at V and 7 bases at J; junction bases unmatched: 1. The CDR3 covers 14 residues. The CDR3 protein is CSAREGTGGEKLFF. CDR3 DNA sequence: TGCAGTGCTAGAGAGGGGACAGGGGGTGAAAAACTGTTTTTT.

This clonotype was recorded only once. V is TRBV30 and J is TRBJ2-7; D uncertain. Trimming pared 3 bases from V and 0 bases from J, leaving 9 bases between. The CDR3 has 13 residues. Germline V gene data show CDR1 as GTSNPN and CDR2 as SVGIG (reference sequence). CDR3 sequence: CAWRRMGSYEQYF. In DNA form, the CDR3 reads TGTGCCTGGAGGCGGATGGGCTCCTACGAGCAGTACTTC.

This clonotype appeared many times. Written as DNA, the CDR3 is TGCAGTGCTCCGCAGGGATTAGCGGGAGGATACAATGAGCAGTTCTTC. Translated: CSAPQGLAGGYNEQFF. The chain has TRBV20-1 and TRBJ2-1, with TRBD2 identical over 10 bases. V was pared by 5 bases and J by 4 bases, with 11 bases of the junction left unmatched. This CDR3 is 16 amino acids long. Germline-derived CDR1 and CDR2 are DFQATT and SNEGSKA (reference sequence).

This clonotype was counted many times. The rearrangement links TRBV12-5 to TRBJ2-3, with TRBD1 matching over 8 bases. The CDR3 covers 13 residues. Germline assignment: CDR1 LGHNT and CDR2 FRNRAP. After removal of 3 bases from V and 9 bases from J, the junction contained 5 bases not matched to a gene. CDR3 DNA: TGTGCTAGTGGTTTACCCGGACAGGGAACGCAGTATTTT. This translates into CASGLPGQGTQYF. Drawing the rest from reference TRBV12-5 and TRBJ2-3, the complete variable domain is DARVTQTPRHKVTEMGQEVTMRCQPILGHNTVFWYRQTMMQGLELLAYFRNRAPLDDSGMPKDRFSAEMPDATLATLKIQPSEPRDSAVYFCASGLPGQGTQYFGPGTRLTVL.

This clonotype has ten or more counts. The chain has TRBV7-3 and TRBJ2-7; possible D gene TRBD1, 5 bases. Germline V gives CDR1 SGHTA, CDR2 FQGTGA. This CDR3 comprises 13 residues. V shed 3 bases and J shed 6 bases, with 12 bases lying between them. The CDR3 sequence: CASSFRESGEQYF. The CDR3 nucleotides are TGTGCCAGCAGCTTCAGGGAATCAGGCGAGCAGTACTTC.

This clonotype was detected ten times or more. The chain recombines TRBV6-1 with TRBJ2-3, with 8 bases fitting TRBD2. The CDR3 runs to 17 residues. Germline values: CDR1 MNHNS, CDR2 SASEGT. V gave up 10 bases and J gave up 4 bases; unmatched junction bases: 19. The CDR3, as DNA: TGTGCCACTTCCTTTTTATCGGGACTAGGTTTCTCAGATACGCAGTATTTT. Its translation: CATSFLSGLGFSDTQYF.

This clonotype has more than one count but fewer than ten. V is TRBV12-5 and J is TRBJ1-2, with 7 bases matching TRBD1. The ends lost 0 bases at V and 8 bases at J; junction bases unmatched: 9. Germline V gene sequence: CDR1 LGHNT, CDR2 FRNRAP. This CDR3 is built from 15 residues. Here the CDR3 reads CASGLVGTVPGGYTF. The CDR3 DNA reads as TGTGCTAGTGGTTTGGTAGGGACAGTCCCCGGCGGCTACACCTTC.

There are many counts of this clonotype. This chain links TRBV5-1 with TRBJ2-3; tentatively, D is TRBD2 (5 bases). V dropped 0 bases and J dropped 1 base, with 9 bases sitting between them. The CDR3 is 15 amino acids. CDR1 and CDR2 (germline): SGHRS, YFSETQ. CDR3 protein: CASSLAGYGTDTQYF. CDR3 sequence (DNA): TGCGCCAGCAGCTTGGCGGGGTACGGCACAGATACGCAGTATTTT.

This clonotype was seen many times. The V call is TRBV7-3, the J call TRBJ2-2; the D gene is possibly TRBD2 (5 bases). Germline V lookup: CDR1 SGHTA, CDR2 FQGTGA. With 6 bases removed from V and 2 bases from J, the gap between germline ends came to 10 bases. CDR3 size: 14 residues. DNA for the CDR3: TGTGCCAGCAGTCCAACGGGAAACACCGGGGAGCTGTTTTTT. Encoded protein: CASSPTGNTGELFF.

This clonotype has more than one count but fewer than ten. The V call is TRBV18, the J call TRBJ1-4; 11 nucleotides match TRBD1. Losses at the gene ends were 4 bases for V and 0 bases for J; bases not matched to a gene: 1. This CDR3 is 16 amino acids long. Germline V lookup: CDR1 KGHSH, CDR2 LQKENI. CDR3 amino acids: CASSRTGGATNEKLFF. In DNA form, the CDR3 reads TGTGCCAGCTCACGGACAGGGGGCGCAACTAATGAAAAACTGTTTTTT.

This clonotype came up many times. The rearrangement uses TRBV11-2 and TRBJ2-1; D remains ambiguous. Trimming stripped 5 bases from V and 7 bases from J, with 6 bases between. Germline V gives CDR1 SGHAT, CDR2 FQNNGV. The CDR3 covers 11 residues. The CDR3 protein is CASSGRNEQFF. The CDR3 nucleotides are TGTGCCAGCAGCGGAAGAAATGAGCAGTTCTTC.

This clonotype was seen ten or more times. CDR3 sequence: CASSYLVTGGAHGYTF. CDR3 nucleotides: TGTGCCAGCAGTTACTTGGTTACAGGGGGCGCGCATGGCTACACCTTC. V is TRBV6-5 and J is TRBJ1-2; TRBD1 matches at 9 bases. The germline CDR1 and CDR2 sequences are MNHEY and SVGAGI. The CDR3 runs to 16 residues. With V trimmed by 1 base and J by 6 bases, 9 bases remained unmatched.

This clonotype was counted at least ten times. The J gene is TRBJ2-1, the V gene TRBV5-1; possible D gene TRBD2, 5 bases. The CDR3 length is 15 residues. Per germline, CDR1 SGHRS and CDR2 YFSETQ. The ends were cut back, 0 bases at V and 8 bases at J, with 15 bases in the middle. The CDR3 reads CASSLEFGSVYEQFF. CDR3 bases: TGCGCCAGCAGCTTGGAATTCGGTAGCGTCTATGAGCAGTTCTTC.